The present entry profiles one TCR beta chain with its context. The antigen is not known. Clones were read by immunoSEQ multiplex PCR, and TCRdb kept only the in-frame ones, dropping some. The sample has about 110,000 clones; roughly nine tenths are singletons. These data originate in a study of T cell responses to AZD1222 COVID-19 vaccine. Study outcomes and limitations: Compared with day 0, the breadth and depth of the Spike-specific TCR repertoire rose significantly after two doses of AZD1222.

V shed 4 bases and J 6 bases; nucleotides not matched to a gene: 7. Germline V gene lookup returns CDR1 KGHDR and CDR2 SFDVKD. The CDR3 extends over 15 amino acids. The chain couples TRBV24-1 to TRBJ1-5, with 8 bases identical to TRBD1. The sample consisted of peripheral blood, taken on day 0 of MenACWY control vaccination. The receptor was derived from an adult in good health. The DNA of the CDR3 is TGTGCCACCAGTGACTGGACAGGGAAGGGTCAGCCCCAGCATTTT. This encodes CATSDWTGKGQPQHF.